A selection of T cell receptor beta chains follows, all from one sample in a study of post-analysis software for immune sequencing data. TCRdb re-analysed the PCR reads in MiXCR, keeping a single row per CDR3 protein. The sample has roughly 170,000 distinct CDR3 sequences; approximately 30% are singletons. Sequencing was done on a sample of blood. Receptor source: a girl aged 5 to 17 with multiple sclerosis. The CDR3 runs from the conserved cysteine through the conserved F or W. Fields, in order: D gene, V gene, clone size, J gene, CDR3 DNA, CDR3 protein. A D gene is named only where the DNA matches it firmly. Not every row has a clone size; where given, it reads once, few, many or a size class.

-	TRBV20-1	many	TRBJ2-3	TGCAGTGCTAGGGAGGCAGATACGCAGTATTTT	CSAREADTQYF
-	TRBV27	-	TRBJ1-5	TGTGCCAGCAGTTTATCGGGGGAGCCGAGCAATCAGCCCCAGCATTTT	CASSLSGEPSNQPQHF
-	TRBV5-1	many	TRBJ2-1	TGCGCCAGCAGGTATGGACAGAAGGAGCAGTTCTTC	CASRYGQKEQFF
-	TRBV7-9	few	TRBJ2-7	TGTGCCAGCAGCTCCGGGGTCCACAACTACGAGCAGTACTTC	CASSSGVHNYEQYF
-	TRBV4-1	many	TRBJ2-7	TGCGCCAGCAGCTACACACGGTCCTACGAGCAGTACTTC	CASSYTRSYEQYF
-	TRBV12-3/TRBV12-4	few	TRBJ1-1	TGTGCCAGCAGGGCCCGGGACCATCTGAACACTGAAGCTTTCTTT	CASRARDHLNTEAFF
-	TRBV20-1	many	TRBJ2-1	TGCAGCGTAACAGGGAGCAATGAGCAGTTCTTC	CSVTGSNEQFF
-	TRBV7-3	-	TRBJ2-3	TGTGCCAGCAGCTTCCGTTTGGGACAAACCACAGATACGCAGTATTTT	CASSFRLGQTTDTQYF
TRBD1	TRBV28	-	TRBJ1-5	TGTGCCAGCAGCCGGACAGGGGCAAGCAATCAGCCCCAGCATTTT	CASSRTGASNQPQHF
TRBD1	TRBV12-3/TRBV12-4	few	TRBJ1-1	TGTGCCAGCACCTTCGATGGACAGGGGAACACTGAAGCTTTCTTT	CASTFDGQGNTEAFF
-	TRBV20-1	many	TRBJ2-1	TGCAGTGCCCGGGGCCACGGCCCCAATGAGCAGTTCTTC	CSARGHGPNEQFF
TRBD1	TRBV20-1	-	TRBJ1-1	TGCAGTGCTAACCGACAGGGGGCTTTCTTT	CSANRQGAFF
-	TRBV20-1	-	TRBJ2-6	TGCAGTGCTAGTAGTCAGGCCGCTAGCTCTGGGGCCAACGTCCTGACTTTC	CSASSQAASSGANVLTF
TRBD2	TRBV2	many	TRBJ2-5	TGTGCCAGCAGTGTCGGAGCGGGAGGATGGGAGACCCAGTACTTC	CASSVGAGGWETQYF
TRBD2	TRBV10-2	-	TRBJ2-7	TGCGCCAGCAGATCTAGCGGGAGTGCTTACGAGCAGTACTTC	CASRSSGSAYEQYF
TRBD2	TRBV7-2	many	TRBJ2-1	TGTGCCAGCAGGGGGACTAGCGGGAACAATGAGCAGTTCTTC	CASRGTSGNNEQFF
TRBD1	TRBV20-1	-	TRBJ2-2	TGCAGTGCTCACGACAGGGTATCTGTTGGGGAGCTGTTTTTT	CSAHDRVSVGELFF
-	TRBV12-3/TRBV12-4	few	TRBJ2-5	TGTGCCAGCGGACTCGACCAAGAGACCCAGTACTTC	CASGLDQETQYF
-	TRBV27	once	TRBJ1-1	TGTGCCAACAGTTTTGGCGGATTAGGGGACACTGAAGCTTTCTTT	CANSFGGLGDTEAFF
-	TRBV28	many	TRBJ2-7	TGTGCCAGCAGCCGCGACCACTACGAGCAGTACTTC	CASSRDHYEQYF